This TCR beta chain derives from a study of CD8 T cells in Susac syndrome (dated by TCRdb to the late 2010s). Turning to the overall study: The study used repertoire sequencing to test whether antigen drove CD8+ T cell activation and differentiation in Susac syndrome. The research as a whole found: The number of individuals in the TCR sequencing and HLA analysis was recognized as being relatively small.

RNA was extracted using the RNeasy kit, and roughly 0.5 to 1 ug of the RNA was reverse transcribed with random hexamers. TCR beta CDR3 regions were amplified with the immunoSEQ multiplex PCR assay covering 54 Vbeta and 13 Jbeta segments. PCR amplification bias was corrected using a synthetic template baseline for primer optimization and computational correction. For the original study's pipeline: Reads were assigned to V, D and J genes according to IMGT and analyzed in immunoSEQ Analyzer, with only productive sequences retained. Clonality was computed as one minus Shannon entropy normalized by log2 of the number of productive unique sequences. For each patient and control, public and private clones were evaluated among the 100 most prevalent clones. Clones were defined as Susac-specific when absent from the healthy and MS cohorts, from approximately 970 published viral clones and from other ImmuneACCESS disease sequences. TCRdb handled the public reads itself, with Q25 trimming in fastp and clone calling in MiXCR, and kept productive beta chains. Identical CDR3 proteins give one entry, which carries the most common genes and DNA. The V and J calls reflect TCRdb's pipeline rather than the authors' work. Here the sample has about 250,000 distinct CDR3 sequences; 80% to 95% occur a single time. The ten largest clonotypes hold about 0.07% of the sample.

High-throughput TCR beta sequencing profiled peripheral blood CD8+ and CD4+ T cells from healthy donors, Susac syndrome patients and multiple sclerosis patients. The multiple sclerosis controls were treatment-naive patients who had stable or active relapsing-remitting disease and met the revised McDonald criteria. CD8+ TEMRA cells were enriched by FACS, while bulk CD8+ and CD4+ T cells were purified by magnetic negative isolation. Blood was drawn into EDTA tubes, processed within 24 hours, and PBMCs were isolated by density gradient centrifugation. PBMCs intended for TCR sequencing were frozen in liquid nitrogen and were later thawed in a 37 degrees C water bath. Purity of sorted or isolated CD4+, CD8+ and CD8+ TEMRA cells was at least 90%. The CDR3 numbers 12 residues from cysteine through phenylalanine. Only CDR3 DNA remains: 36 bases, in frame from the first base. The germline V gene (reference sequence) specifies MNHNY as CDR1 and SVGAGI as CDR2. Deletion took 2 bases off V and 8 bases off J, with a span of 9 bases between the germline ends.

To note about this clonotype: Its antigen is still unknown. Base qualities are not recorded, but no much larger clone differs from it by a single base.

The specimen was CD4+ T cells from PBMCs. The rearranged chain carries TRBV6-6 and TRBJ1-1; the D segment cannot be called with confidence. This clonotype was obtained from a human donor with multiple sclerosis. The nucleotide sequence is given as TGTGCCAGCAGTTACGCTTTGGCCGAAGCTTTCTTT. Translated, it reads CASSYALAEAFF.